The rows below give T cell receptor beta chains drawn from one sample of a study of T cell repertoires in cytomegalovirus infection. Their antigens are not known. TCRdb fed the reads into MiXCR, producing one record per CDR3 protein. The sample lists tens of thousands of distinct CDR3 sequences, around 27% occurring once. The sequencing used CD8+ T cells from cultured PBMCs, collected from culture after CMV antigen stimulation. The origin of the receptors is a human donor in good health (CMV status not recorded). Some clones in this sample may be carry-over from other donors' samples. CDR3s include the opening cysteine and the closing phenylalanine or tryptophan. D genes are given only for firm matches. Clone size is shown for a subset of rows, as once, few, many or a class of expanded clone.

J,size,length,D,V,DNA,CDR3
TRBJ2-7,-,13,-,TRBV4-1,TGCGCCAGCAGCCAAGGTTTTAGCGAGGAGCAGTACTTC,CASSQGFSEEQYF
TRBJ2-1,few,14,TRBD2,TRBV20-1,TGCAGTGCTTTGAGGACTAGCGGGGGTAGAGAGCAGTTCTTC,CSALRTSGGREQFF
TRBJ2-7,few,12,-,TRBV20-1,TGCAGTGCTCGGGACAACTCCTACGAGCAGTACTTC,CSARDNSYEQYF
TRBJ2-7,many,14,-,TRBV2,TGTGCCAGCAAGGACCGCCCGAGCTCCTACGAGCAGTACTTC,CASKDRPSSYEQYF
TRBJ1-2,few,15,-,TRBV5-6,TGTGCCAGCAGCTTGGTTGGGGTGTTGGACTATGGCTACACCTTC,CASSLVGVLDYGYTF
TRBJ2-3,many,14,-,TRBV27,TGTGCCAGCAGTTGGCGGCCGCTGGCAGATACGCAGTATTTT,CASSWRPLADTQYF
TRBJ2-1,-,16,TRBD2,TRBV29-1,TGCAGCGTTGAAGATCCGGGCGGGGGGGCCATCAATGAGCAGTTCTTC,CSVEDPGGGAINEQFF
TRBJ1-2,-,14,-,TRBV29-1,TGCAGCGTGGATATAGGGAAGGCTAACTATGGCTACACCTTC,CSVDIGKANYGYTF
TRBJ2-2,few,16,TRBD2,TRBV27,TGTGCCAGCAGTCTCGGGACTAGCGGGGCCACCGGGGAGCTGTTTTTT,CASSLGTSGATGELFF
TRBJ1-3,-,16,-,TRBV7-9,TGTGCCAGCAGCTTCACGAATGAACTCGGGGGAAACACCATATATTTT,CASSFTNELGGNTIYF
TRBJ2-3,many,15,-,TRBV7-8,TGTGCCAGCAGCTTAAGGGAGGTTAGCACAGATACGCAGTATTTT,CASSLREVSTDTQYF